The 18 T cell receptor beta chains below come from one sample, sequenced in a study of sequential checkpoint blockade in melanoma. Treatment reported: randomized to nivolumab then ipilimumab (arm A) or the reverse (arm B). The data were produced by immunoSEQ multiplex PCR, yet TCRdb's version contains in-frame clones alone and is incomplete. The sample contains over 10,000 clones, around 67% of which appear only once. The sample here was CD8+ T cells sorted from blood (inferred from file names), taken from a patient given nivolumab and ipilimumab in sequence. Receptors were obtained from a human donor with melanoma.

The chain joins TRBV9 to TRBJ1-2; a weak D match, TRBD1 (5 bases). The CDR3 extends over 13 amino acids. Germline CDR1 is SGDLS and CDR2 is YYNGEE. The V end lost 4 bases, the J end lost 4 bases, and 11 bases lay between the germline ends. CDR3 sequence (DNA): TGTGCCAGCAGCTCTGACAGCCCCTATGGCTACACCTTC. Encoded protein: CASSSDSPYGYTF.

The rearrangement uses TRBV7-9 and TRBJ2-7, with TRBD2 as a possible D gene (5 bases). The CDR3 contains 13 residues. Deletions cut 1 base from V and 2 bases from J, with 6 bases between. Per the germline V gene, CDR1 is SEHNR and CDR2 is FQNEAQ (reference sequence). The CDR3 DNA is TGTGCCAGCAGCTTAGGCGGGCCCTACGAGCAGTACTTC. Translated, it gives CASSLGGPYEQYF.

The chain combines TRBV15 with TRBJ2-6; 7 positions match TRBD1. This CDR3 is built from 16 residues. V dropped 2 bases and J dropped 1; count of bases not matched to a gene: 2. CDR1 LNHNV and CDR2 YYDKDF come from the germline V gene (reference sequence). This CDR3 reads CATSRLTGSGANVLTF. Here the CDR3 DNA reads TGTGCCACCAGCAGATTGACAGGGTCTGGGGCCAACGTCCTGACTTTC.

CDR3 sequence: CASSAGQEGYTF. In DNA, the CDR3 is TGTGCCAGCAGCGCCGGACAGGAGGGCTACACCTTC. This chain joins TRBV9 and TRBJ1-2; 7 bases fit TRBD1. V lost 3 bases to trimming and J lost 8 bases; unmatched junction nucleotides: 4. CDR1 and CDR2 from the germline V gene are SGDLS and YYNGEE. The CDR3 has 12 amino acids.

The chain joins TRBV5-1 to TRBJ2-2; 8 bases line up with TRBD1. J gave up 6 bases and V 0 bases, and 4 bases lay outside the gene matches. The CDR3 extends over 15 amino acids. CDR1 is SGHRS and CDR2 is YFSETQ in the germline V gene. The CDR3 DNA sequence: TGCGCCAGCAGCTTGGGTACAGGGGGACCCGGGGAGCTGTTTTTT. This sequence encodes CASSLGTGGPGELFF.

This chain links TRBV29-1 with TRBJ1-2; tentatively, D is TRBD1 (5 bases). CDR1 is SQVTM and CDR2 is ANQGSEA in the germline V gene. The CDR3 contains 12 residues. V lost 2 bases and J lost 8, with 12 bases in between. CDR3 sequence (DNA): TGCAGCGTTGAACAGGGAGGGATAGGCTACACCTTC. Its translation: CSVEQGGIGYTF.

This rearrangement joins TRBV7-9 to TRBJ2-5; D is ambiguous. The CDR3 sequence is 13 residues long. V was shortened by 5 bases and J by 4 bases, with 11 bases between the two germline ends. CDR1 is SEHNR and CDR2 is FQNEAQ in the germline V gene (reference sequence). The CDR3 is CASSPRRPETQYF. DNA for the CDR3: TGTGCCAGCAGCCCTAGACGCCCAGAGACCCAGTACTTC. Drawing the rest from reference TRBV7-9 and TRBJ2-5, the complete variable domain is DTGVSQNPRHKITKRGQNVTFRCDPISEHNRLYWYRQTLGQGPEFLTYFQNEAQLEKSRLLSDRFSAERPKGSFSTLEIQRTEQGDSAMYLCASSPRRPETQYFGPGTRLLVL.

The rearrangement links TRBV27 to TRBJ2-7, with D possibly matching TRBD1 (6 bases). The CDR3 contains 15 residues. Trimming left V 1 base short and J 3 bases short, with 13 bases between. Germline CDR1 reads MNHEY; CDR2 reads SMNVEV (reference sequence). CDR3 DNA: TGTGCCAGCAGTTTATGGGGCTCCAGGGGCTACGAGCAGTACTTC. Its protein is CASSLWGSRGYEQYF.

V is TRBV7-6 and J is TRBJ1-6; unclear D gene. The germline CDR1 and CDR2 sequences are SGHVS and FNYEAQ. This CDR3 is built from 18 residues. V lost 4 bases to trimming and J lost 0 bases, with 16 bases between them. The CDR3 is CASSSNLGGGSYNSPLHF. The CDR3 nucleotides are TGTGCCAGCAGCTCAAATCTCGGTGGAGGCTCCTATAATTCACCCCTCCACTTT.

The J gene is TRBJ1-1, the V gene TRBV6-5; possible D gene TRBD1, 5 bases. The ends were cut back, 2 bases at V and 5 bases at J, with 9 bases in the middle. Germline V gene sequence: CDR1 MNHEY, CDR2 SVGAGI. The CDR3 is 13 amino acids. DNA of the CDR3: TGTGCCAGCAGTTACAGGGGAAGGACTGAAGCTTTCTTT. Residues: CASSYRGRTEAFF.

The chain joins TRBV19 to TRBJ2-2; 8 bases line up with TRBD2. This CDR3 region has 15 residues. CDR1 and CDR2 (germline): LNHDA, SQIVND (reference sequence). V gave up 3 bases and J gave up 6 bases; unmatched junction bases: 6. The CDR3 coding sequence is TGTGCCAGTAGTATGTTCGGGAGGGCCGCCGGGGAGCTGTTTTTT. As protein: CASSMFGRAAGELFF.

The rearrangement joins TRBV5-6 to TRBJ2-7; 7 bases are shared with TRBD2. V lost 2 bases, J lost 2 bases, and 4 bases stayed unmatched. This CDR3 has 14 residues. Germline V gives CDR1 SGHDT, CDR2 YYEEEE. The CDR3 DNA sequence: TGTGCCAGCAGCTTCGGGGAGGGTCCCTACGAGCAGTACTTC. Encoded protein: CASSFGEGPYEQYF.

The CDR3 is CASTPPGGTYEQYF. Written as DNA, the CDR3 is TGTGCCAGCACCCCCCCGGGGGGAACCTACGAGCAGTACTTC. V and J are TRBV6-6 and TRBJ2-7; 7 bases are shared with TRBD2. CDR3 size: 14 residues. V trimming: 7 bases; J trimming: 2 bases; junction bases outside the gene matches: 8. The germline V gene encodes CDR1 MNHNY and CDR2 SVGAGI (reference sequence).

CDR3 loop: CSAIGGQGERNYGYTF. CDR3 nucleotides: TGCAGCGCAATCGGCGGACAGGGGGAAAGGAACTATGGCTACACCTTC. The chain recombines TRBV29-1 with TRBJ1-2; 10 bases agree with TRBD1. Germline V gene lookup returns CDR1 SQVTM and CDR2 ANQGSEA. With V trimmed by 7 bases and J by 2 bases, 13 bases remained unmatched. The CDR3 has 16 residues. The complete variable domain, with remaining parts taken from reference TRBV29-1 and TRBJ1-2, reads SAVISQKPSRDICQRGTSLTIQCQVDSQVTMMFWYRQQPGQSLTLIATANQGSEATYESGFVIDKFPISRPNLTFSTLTVSNMSPEDSSIYLCSAIGGQGERNYGYTFGSGTRLTVV.

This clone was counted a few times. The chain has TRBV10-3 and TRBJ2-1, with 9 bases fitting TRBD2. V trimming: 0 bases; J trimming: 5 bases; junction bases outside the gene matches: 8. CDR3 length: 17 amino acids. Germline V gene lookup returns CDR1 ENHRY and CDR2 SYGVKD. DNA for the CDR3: TGTGCCATCAGTGAGTCTGCGGCTAGCGGGGACCACAATGAGCAGTTCTTC. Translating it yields CAISESAASGDHNEQFF.

DNA of the CDR3: TGTGCCAGCAGTACCGGGACAGTTTACAATGAGCAGTTCTTC. Translation gives CASSTGTVYNEQFF. This chain uses TRBV6-6 with TRBJ2-1; 7 bases line up with TRBD1. The length of the CDR3 is 14 residues. CDR1 and CDR2 from the germline V gene are MNHNY and SVGAGI (reference sequence). With 5 bases clipped from V and 4 bases from J, the junction kept 5 bases outside the gene matches.

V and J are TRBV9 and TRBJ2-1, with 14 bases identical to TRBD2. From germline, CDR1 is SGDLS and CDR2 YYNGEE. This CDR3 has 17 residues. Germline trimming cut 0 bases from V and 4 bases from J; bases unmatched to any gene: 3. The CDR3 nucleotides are TGTGCCAGCAGCGTAGGGGGACTAGCGGGGGATTACAATGAGCAGTTCTTC. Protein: CASSVGGLAGDYNEQFF.

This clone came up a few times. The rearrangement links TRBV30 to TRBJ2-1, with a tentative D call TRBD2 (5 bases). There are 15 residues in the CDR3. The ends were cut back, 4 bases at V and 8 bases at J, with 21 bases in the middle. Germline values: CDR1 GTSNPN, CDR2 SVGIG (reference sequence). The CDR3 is CAWTPLASLGDEQFF. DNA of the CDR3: TGTGCCTGGACCCCCTTAGCGTCACTTGGGGATGAGCAGTTCTTC.